This T cell receptor beta chain was recorded in a study of regulatory T cells in long-lasting Graves disease. About the research overall: Less than 3 months of antithyroid drugs had been taken by newly diagnosed Graves' patients.

The CDR3 length is 15 residues. Per germline, CDR1 DFQATT and CDR2 SNEGSKA (reference sequence). Trimming removed 0 bases from V and 7 bases from J, with 16 bases in between. iRepertoire HTBI primers and Arm-PCR of CDR3 regions built TCR beta libraries. TCRdb itself ran the multiplex PCR reads through MiXCR, one entry per CDR3 protein. This table holds 500,000 or so distinct CDR3 sequences, 15% to 20% found once. Documented time point: newly diagnosed GD, antithyroid drugs for less than 3 months. Scientists built the TCR library using RNA that was extracted from PBMCs. Roughly 9.5-milliliter peripheral blood samples went into EDTA tubes. These same data were also listed under a study on T cells in Graves' hyperthyroidism and ophthalmopathy. Per that paper: Criteria for exclusion of patients were uncontrolled infection, other autoimmune disease, pregnancy or lactation. The HTBI primer set served for first-round RT-PCR of the TCR CDR3.

This rearrangement joins TRBV20-1 to TRBJ2-1; the D gene is possibly TRBD2 (7 bases). The sequencing here drew on peripheral blood mononuclear cells (PBMCs), taken at new diagnosis, from a patient treated with antithyroid drugs. This clonotype was obtained from a woman in her forties or fifties with Graves disease. In nucleotides, the CDR3 is TGCAGTGCTAGAGAGCGGGGGCCGGCGGGGAATGAGCAGTTCTTC. As protein: CSARERGPAGNEQFF.